Presented here are 22 T cell receptor beta chains from one specimen sequenced in a study of blood T cell repertoires in COVID-19. TCRdb keeps only in-frame clones here, not all; method: immunoSEQ multiplex PCR. The table lists fewer than 400,000 clones, roughly nine tenths of them singletons. The specimen was PBMCs or T cells enriched from blood (not recorded which). The source of these receptors is a man between 60 and 75 years old who had recovered from COVID-19.

V and J are TRBV7-3 and TRBJ2-6; possibly TRBD2 for D (6 bases). V dropped 7 bases and J dropped 0 bases, with 13 bases sitting between them. Germline assignment: CDR1 SGHTA and CDR2 FQGTGA. There are 16 residues in the CDR3. The CDR3 bases are TGTGCCAGCACGGAGGGTCCGAGCTCTGGGGCCAACGTCCTGACTTTC. Translated, it gives CASTEGPSSGANVLTF. The entire variable domain, with the rest obtained from reference TRBV7-3 and TRBJ2-6, is as follows: GAGVSQTPSNKVTEKGKYVELRCDPISGHTALYWYRQSLGQGPEFLIYFQGTGAADDSGLPNDRFFAVRPEGSVSTLKIQRTERGDSAVYLCASTEGPSSGANVLTFGAGSRLTVL.

V and J are TRBV5-1 and TRBJ1-2, with D possibly TRBD1 on 5 matching bases. Trimming shortened V by 0 bases and J by 6 bases, and 18 bases separated the two germline ends. The CDR3 covers 16 residues. Germline V gives CDR1 SGHRS, CDR2 YFSETQ. The CDR3 DNA sequence: TGCGCCAGCAGCTTGGCACCGAGTTATATCAGGGATGGCTACACCTTC. Its translation is CASSLAPSYIRDGYTF.

This sequence joins TRBV4-3 and TRBJ1-4; unclear D gene. Germline values: CDR1 LGHNA, CDR2 YSLEER. This CDR3 has 15 amino acids. Trimming removed 1 base at V and 7 bases at J, with 13 bases between. The CDR3 loop reads CASSQGLARGEKLFF. The CDR3 bases are TGCGCCAGCAGCCAAGGCTTAGCCCGGGGTGAAAAACTGTTTTTT.

This clone appeared once. This chain links TRBV5-4 with TRBJ1-6; 7 bases align to TRBD1. This CDR3 is 16 amino acids long. The V gene's germline CDR1 is SGHNT and CDR2 YYREEE (reference sequence). With 0 bases clipped from V and 8 bases from J, the junction kept 8 bases outside the gene matches. The CDR3 protein is CASSLGGGIKDSPLHF. In DNA, the CDR3 is TGTGCCAGCAGCTTGGGAGGGGGCATAAAGGATTCACCCCTCCACTTT. The full variable domain, completed using reference TRBV5-4 and TRBJ1-6, is ETGVTQSPTHLIKTRGQQVTLRCSSQSGHNTVSWYQQALGQGPQFIFQYYREEENGRGNFPPRFSGLQFPNYSSELNVNALELDDSALYLCASSLGGGIKDSPLHFGNGTRLTVT.

The chain has TRBV6-5 and TRBJ2-5; the D is unclear. Per germline, CDR1 MNHEY and CDR2 SVGAGI. V was clipped by 0 bases and J by 3 bases, with 8 bases between them. The CDR3 runs 14 residues. CDR3 loop: CASSYSAAEETQYF. CDR3 DNA sequence: TGTGCCAGCAGTTACTCGGCCGCTGAAGAGACCCAGTACTTC.

The CDR3 region is CASSYAGYGYTF. In DNA, the CDR3 is TGTGCCAGCAGTTACGCAGGGTACGGCTACACCTTC. J is TRBJ1-2 and V is TRBV6-2 or TRBV6-3; D is perhaps TRBD1 (5 bases). V lost 2 bases and J lost 8, with 9 bases in between. Germline V gives CDR1 MNHEY, CDR2 SVGEGT. The CDR3 covers 12 residues.

The rearrangement links TRBV10-1 to TRBJ2-1; tentatively, D is TRBD2 (5 bases). V lost 5 bases, J lost 4 bases, and 9 bases lay in between. Germline V gene lookup returns CDR1 WNHNN and CDR2 SYGVQD (reference sequence). The CDR3 covers 13 residues. The CDR3 nucleotides are TGCGCCAGCAGTCCTGGACTTTACAATGAGCAGTTCTTC. Its translation: CASSPGLYNEQFF.

The rearrangement uses TRBV29-1 and TRBJ2-1; 9 bases are shared with TRBD2. This CDR3 contains 12 residues. V shed 3 bases, J shed 13 bases, and the junction held 7 bases outside the gene matches. Germline CDR1 SQVTM, CDR2 ANQGSEA. The CDR3 is CSVEELAGAQFF. The CDR3 DNA reads TGCAGCGTTGAGGAGTTAGCGGGAGCACAGTTCTTC.

CDR3 in amino acids: CASGISGNTIYF. DNA of the CDR3: TGTGCCAGCGGCATATCTGGAAACACCATATATTTT. The chain employs TRBV28 and TRBJ1-3; D is unclear. CDR1 and CDR2 from the germline V gene are MDHEN and SYDVKM. V was cut by 8 bases and J by 1 base, with 6 bases left in between. There are 12 residues in the CDR3.

This clone was found once. This rearrangement joins TRBV3-1 (or the pseudogene TRBV3-2) to TRBJ2-7, with 8 positions matching TRBD1. The germline gives CDR1 LGHDT, CDR2 YNNKEL (reference sequence). The length of the CDR3 is 15 residues. The V segment lost 4 bases and the J segment 2 bases; nucleotides outside the gene matches: 7. The CDR3 DNA reads TGTGCCAGCAGCCTTTACGGGACAGGCCCCTACGAGCAGTACTTC. This encodes CASSLYGTGPYEQYF.

The V gene is TRBV6-5, the J gene TRBJ2-5; D gene uncertain. In germline, CDR1 is MNHEY, CDR2 SVGAGI. Trimming shortened V by 8 bases and J by 2 bases, and 9 bases separated the two germline ends. The CDR3 runs 12 residues. The CDR3 nucleotides are TGTGCCAGCCAGGAACAGCAAGAGACCCAGTACTTC. This sequence encodes CASQEQQETQYF.

CDR3 amino acids: CASSLGGGSGQETQYF. Here the CDR3 DNA reads TGTGCCAGCAGCTTGGGGGGGGGTAGCGGACAAGAGACCCAGTACTTC. V and J are TRBV5-4 and TRBJ2-5; 7 bases map to TRBD2. Per germline, CDR1 SGHNT and CDR2 YYREEE (reference sequence). This CDR3 is built from 16 residues. J was trimmed by 2 bases and V by 0 bases; bases with no gene match: 7.

The V call is TRBV28, the J call TRBJ1-5; D uncertain. CDR3 size: 13 residues. The germline V gene has CDR1 MDHEN and CDR2 SYDVKM. The CDR3 nucleotides are TGTAGCACGGGTCGCGATAGCAATCAGCCCCAGCATTTT. Translated: CSTGRDSNQPQHF.

The V and J genes are TRBV27 and TRBJ1-1, with 9 bases that match TRBD1. The CDR3 loop spans 17 amino acids. Germline CDR1 is MNHEY and CDR2 is SMNVEV (reference sequence). V was clipped by 7 bases and J by 1 base; unmatched bases: 13. The CDR3 region is CASNPGQGFVGNTEAFF. In DNA form, the CDR3 reads TGTGCCAGCAACCCGGGACAGGGATTTGTGGGGAACACTGAAGCTTTCTTT.

This chain links TRBV2 with TRBJ2-2, with D possibly being TRBD2 (6 bases). CDR3 length equals 15 residues. CDR1 and CDR2 (germline): SNHLY, FYNNEI. Trimming took off 3 bases at V and 7 bases at J, with 15 bases between the two ends. In DNA form, the CDR3 reads TGTGCCAGCAGTGACCGGGCAGGGCGGGGCGGGGAGCTGTTTTTT. It encodes CASSDRAGRGGELFF.

CDR3 DNA: TGTGCCAGCAGTCCCTTCGGGACAGCCTACAATGAGCAGTTCTTC. This encodes CASSPFGTAYNEQFF. This chain joins TRBV28 and TRBJ2-1; 7 nucleotides line up with TRBD1. The ends lost 5 bases at V and 2 bases at J; junction bases unmatched: 6. The CDR3 has 15 residues. Germline V gene data show CDR1 as MDHEN and CDR2 as SYDVKM. Using reference TRBV28 and TRBJ2-1 for the parts outside the CDR3, the full variable domain is DVKVTQSSRYLVKRTGEKVFLECVQDMDHENMFWYRQDPGLGLRLIYFSYDVKMKEKGDIPEGYSVSREKKERFSLILESASTNQTSMYLCASSPFGTAYNEQFFGPGTRLTVL.

The chain couples TRBV7-6 to TRBJ2-3; D possibly corresponds to TRBD2 (6 bases). CDR3 size: 16 residues. Deletions cut 4 bases from V and 1 base from J, with 15 bases between. Germline V gene data show CDR1 as SGHVS and CDR2 as FNYEAQ. CDR3 amino acids: CASSSVAGLGTDTQYF. The CDR3 DNA is TGTGCCAGCAGCTCGGTGGCGGGACTCGGCACAGATACGCAGTATTTT.

V is TRBV19 and J is TRBJ2-7; maybe TRBD2 (5 bases). Deletions cut 3 bases from V and 4 bases from J, with 10 bases between. Germline loops: CDR1 LNHDA, CDR2 SQIVND (reference sequence). This CDR3 contains 13 residues. This chain's CDR3 is CASSIYPGYEQYF. The CDR3 DNA reads TGTGCCAGTAGTATCTATCCGGGGTACGAGCAGTACTTC.

V gene TRBV2 combines with J gene TRBJ2-2; a weak D match, TRBD2 (5 bases). Germline-derived CDR1 and CDR2 are SNHLY and FYNNEI. Trimming shortened V by 7 bases and J by 5 bases, and 17 bases separated the two germline ends. This CDR3 has 15 residues. The CDR3 reads CASKVSEGWTGELFF. In DNA, the CDR3 is TGTGCCAGCAAAGTCAGCGAGGGTTGGACCGGGGAGCTGTTTTTT.

The chain uses TRBV19 and TRBJ1-5; 10 nucleotides align to TRBD1. J gave up 6 bases and V 4 bases, and 9 bases lay outside the gene matches. CDR1 and CDR2 from the germline V gene are LNHDA and SQIVND (reference sequence). This CDR3 contains 16 residues. The CDR3 spells CASSTHARTGGQPQHF. CDR3 nucleotides: TGTGCCAGTAGTACCCACGCTAGGACAGGGGGTCAGCCCCAGCATTTT.

The chain combines TRBV20-1 with TRBJ2-6; no clear D gene. Per the germline V gene, CDR1 is DFQATT and CDR2 is SNEGSKA (reference sequence). The CDR3 length is 11 residues. The CDR3 loop is CSVLRANVLTF. The DNA for the CDR3 is TGCAGCGTACTTAGGGCCAACGTCCTGACTTTC.

The genes are TRBV18 and TRBJ2-5, with D unclear. The CDR3 loop spans 12 amino acids. The V gene lost 2 bases and the J gene lost 5 bases, with 6 bases spanning the gap. Germline assignment: CDR1 KGHSH and CDR2 LQKENI. CDR3 residues: CASSPVRETQYF. The CDR3 DNA follows: TGTGCCAGCTCACCAGTTCGGGAGACCCAGTACTTC.